The 16 T cell receptor beta chains listed next were all sequenced from one sample in a study of blood T cell repertoires in COVID-19. Assay: immunoSEQ multiplex PCR; the TCRdb copy retains only in-frame clones and omits some. The sample carries some 300,000 clones, roughly 80% recorded once. The sample was peripheral blood. The receptor set was obtained from a woman between 45 and 60 years old with active or convalescent COVID-19.

The chain recombines TRBV6-6 with TRBJ2-1; TRBD2 might be the D (5 bases). The CDR3 is 18 residues long. Germline CDR1 is MNHNY and CDR2 is SVGAGI (reference sequence). V was cut by 5 bases and J by 5 bases, with 25 bases left in between. The CDR3 protein is CASSQPPGTSPENNEQFF. CDR3 sequence (DNA): TGTGCCAGCAGTCAACCCCCGGGAACCTCTCCCGAAAACAATGAGCAGTTCTTC.

The gene calls are TRBV27 and TRBJ2-7; weak D call: TRBD1 (6 bases). Germline loops: CDR1 MNHEY, CDR2 SMNVEV (reference sequence). V lost 2 bases to trimming and J lost 5 bases, with 10 bases between them. The CDR3 spans 13 residues. Here the CDR3 reads CASSLGQGNEQYF. CDR3 nucleotide sequence: TGTGCCAGCAGTTTAGGGCAGGGGAACGAGCAGTACTTC.

This rearrangement joins TRBV9 to TRBJ1-1, with a tentative D call TRBD1 (5 bases). The length of the CDR3 is 15 residues. Germline lookup yields CDR1 SGDLS and CDR2 YYNGEE. Trimming shortened V by 3 bases and J by 7 bases, and 19 bases separated the two germline ends. The CDR3 loop reads CASSEGPRWADEAFF. The CDR3 nucleotides are TGTGCCAGCAGCGAGGGGCCCAGATGGGCCGATGAAGCTTTCTTT.

The chain uses TRBV6-2 or TRBV6-3 and TRBJ1-2, with 7 bases that match TRBD1. There are 14 residues in the CDR3. Germline V gene lookup returns CDR1 MNHEY and CDR2 SVGEGT. The trim removed 6 bases at V and 1 base at J, leaving 5 bases unmatched. The chain's CDR3 is CASSGTANNYGYTF. For the CDR3, the DNA is TGTGCCAGCAGCGGGACAGCCAATAACTATGGCTACACCTTC.

The chain couples TRBV29-1 to TRBJ2-1, with 7 bases lining up with TRBD1. With V trimmed by 5 bases and J by 0 bases, 7 bases remained unmatched. Per the germline V gene, CDR1 is SQVTM and CDR2 is ANQGSEA. This CDR3 is built from 15 residues. CDR3: CSVSPGQSSYNEQFF. The DNA of the CDR3 is TGCAGCGTTTCACCGGGACAGAGCTCCTACAATGAGCAGTTCTTC.

The chain joins TRBV28 to TRBJ1-6; 9 positions agree with TRBD1. CDR1 is MDHEN and CDR2 is SYDVKM in the germline V gene. The CDR3 runs 17 residues. The ends lost 5 bases at V and 10 bases at J; junction bases unmatched: 15. The DNA of the CDR3 is TGTGCCAGCAGTCCGAGTATCGGACAGGGGAGCTCGTCACCCCTCCACTTT. Its protein product is CASSPSIGQGSSSPLHF. The variable domain in full, completed from reference TRBV28 and TRBJ1-6, reads DVKVTQSSRYLVKRTGEKVFLECVQDMDHENMFWYRQDPGLGLRLIYFSYDVKMKEKGDIPEGYSVSREKKERFSLILESASTNQTSMYLCASSPSIGQGSSSPLHFGNGTRLTVT.

The J gene is TRBJ2-7, the V gene TRBV28; 8 positions match TRBD1. The length of the CDR3 is 16 residues. Trimming took 5 bases from V and 3 from J; bases not matched to a gene: 12. Germline lookup yields CDR1 MDHEN and CDR2 SYDVKM. The CDR3 reads CASSPPSQGAIYEQYF. Here the CDR3 DNA reads TGTGCCAGCAGTCCGCCAAGCCAGGGGGCGATCTACGAGCAGTACTTC. The full variable domain, rest sourced from reference TRBV28 and TRBJ2-7, is DVKVTQSSRYLVKRTGEKVFLECVQDMDHENMFWYRQDPGLGLRLIYFSYDVKMKEKGDIPEGYSVSREKKERFSLILESASTNQTSMYLCASSPPSQGAIYEQYFGPGTRLTVT.

The chain has TRBV27 and TRBJ1-1, with D hard to call. The CDR3 is made up of 12 amino acids. The germline gives CDR1 MNHEY, CDR2 SMNVEV (reference sequence). With 4 bases removed from V and 4 bases from J, the gap between germline ends came to 7 bases. The CDR3, as DNA: TGTGCCAGCAGTTCCCTCCCCACTGAAGCTTTCTTT. Translation: CASSSLPTEAFF.

V usage is TRBV19 and J usage is TRBJ2-7, with 7 bases that match TRBD2. With 9 bases clipped from V and 2 bases from J, the junction kept 4 bases outside the gene matches. The germline CDR1 and CDR2 sequences are LNHDA and SQIVND (reference sequence). This CDR3 is built from 12 residues. DNA of the CDR3: TGTGCCAGCTCAGGACTAGCCTACGAGCAGTACTTC. Translated: CASSGLAYEQYF.

J is TRBJ2-7 and V is TRBV5-4, with D perhaps TRBD1 (5 bases). Germline V gene lookup returns CDR1 SGHNT and CDR2 YYREEE (reference sequence). V lost 4 bases and J 3 bases, leaving 20 bases between the germline ends. The CDR3 runs 16 residues. Here the CDR3 DNA reads TGTGCCAGCAGCACATACCGACCGGTAAGGGGCTACGAGCAGTACTTC. Residues: CASSTYRPVRGYEQYF.

The rearrangement uses TRBV5-1 and TRBJ2-3; D gene uncertain. The CDR3 spans 16 residues. V dropped 0 bases and J dropped 0 bases, with 11 bases sitting between them. Germline V lookup: CDR1 SGHRS, CDR2 YFSETQ. The CDR3 is CASSLVVGVSTDTQYF. CDR3 bases: TGCGCCAGCAGCTTGGTGGTTGGAGTTAGCACAGATACGCAGTATTTT.

This clone has just a few counts. The rearrangement uses TRBV2 and TRBJ1-1; no clear D gene. The germline V gene has CDR1 SNHLY and CDR2 FYNNEI. The length of the CDR3 is 14 residues. V was shortened by 11 bases and J by 1 base, with 17 bases between the two germline ends. The CDR3 loop reads CAVGDRQGNTEAFF. CDR3 sequence (DNA): TGTGCCGTCGGAGACCGCCAAGGGAACACTGAAGCTTTCTTT.

The V call is TRBV18, the J call TRBJ1-4; D is ambiguous. Per germline, CDR1 KGHSH and CDR2 LQKENI. Trimming left V 2 bases short and J 0 bases short, with 10 bases between. This CDR3 region has 16 residues. In DNA form, the CDR3 reads TGTGCCAGCTCACCAGAGGCGTCCGCAACTAATGAAAAACTGTTTTTT. It is translated as CASSPEASATNEKLFF. Drawing the rest from reference TRBV18 and TRBJ1-4, the complete variable domain is NAGVMQNPRHLVRRRGQEARLRCSPMKGHSHVYWYRQLPEEGLKFMVYLQKENIIDESGMPKERFSAEFPKEGPSILRIQQVVRGDSAAYFCASSPEASATNEKLFFGSGTQLSVL.

CDR3 nucleotides: TGTGCCAGCAGCCCCGGACAGGTCGTGAACACTGAAGCTTTCTTT. Translation: CASSPGQVVNTEAFF. J is TRBJ1-1 and V is TRBV3-1 (or the pseudogene TRBV3-2); 7 nucleotides match TRBD1. Trimming removed 4 bases from V and 0 bases from J; junction bases left unmatched: 5. This CDR3 contains 15 residues. The germline V gene encodes CDR1 LGHDT and CDR2 YNNKEL (reference sequence).

This chain links TRBV2 with TRBJ1-1; D is perhaps TRBD1 (5 bases). The V and J ends lost 7 bases and 7 bases respectively, with 13 bases between them. The germline gives CDR1 SNHLY, CDR2 FYNNEI. This CDR3 has 12 amino acids. The CDR3 DNA follows: TGTGCCAGCATCGGGGGAGCGGGTGAAGCTTTCTTT. Translated, it gives CASIGGAGEAFF.

The chain uses TRBV28 and TRBJ1-1; D is undetermined. The CDR3 has 11 residues. V was shortened by 8 bases and J by 7 bases, with 11 bases between the two germline ends. In germline, CDR1 is MDHEN, CDR2 SYDVKM. The CDR3 DNA follows: TGTGCCAGCCGCAACTACCGTGAAGCTTTCTTT. Encoded protein: CASRNYREAFF.